The sequence of this T cell receptor (beta chain) was determined in a study of T cells after yellow fever vaccination. Study background: Some fractions had low cell numbers, and these were prepared with SMART-Seq v4 Ultra Low Input. Study-level points and caveats: Peaking faster, on day 5 versus 15, the secondary response was nonetheless weaker. Clonotypes shared by both compartments, CD4 and CD8, made up a small share.

Synthesis of TCR cDNA relied on 5'RACE template switching, which attached a universal primer site and UMIs. TCRdb re-called the 5' RACE reads with MiXCR, one entry per CDR3 protein. Of some 400,000 distinct CDR3 sequences in the sample, about 6% were seen once. With regard to this clonotype: No antigen is known for it.

Germline values: CDR1 MDHEN, CDR2 SYDVKM. The CDR3 is 12 amino acids. V was cut by 9 bases and J by 9 bases, with 15 bases left in between. This TCR came from a man in his thirties or forties who received the YFV17D yellow fever vaccine. V gene TRBV28 combines with J gene TRBJ2-4; either TRBD1 or TRBD2 may supply D (5 bases each). The material sequenced was PBMCs, taken 5 days after the yellow fever booster vaccination. The CDR3 sequence: CASGGNFGIQYF. As DNA, the CDR3 is TGTGCCAGTGGGGGAAATTTTGGCATTCAGTACTTC.